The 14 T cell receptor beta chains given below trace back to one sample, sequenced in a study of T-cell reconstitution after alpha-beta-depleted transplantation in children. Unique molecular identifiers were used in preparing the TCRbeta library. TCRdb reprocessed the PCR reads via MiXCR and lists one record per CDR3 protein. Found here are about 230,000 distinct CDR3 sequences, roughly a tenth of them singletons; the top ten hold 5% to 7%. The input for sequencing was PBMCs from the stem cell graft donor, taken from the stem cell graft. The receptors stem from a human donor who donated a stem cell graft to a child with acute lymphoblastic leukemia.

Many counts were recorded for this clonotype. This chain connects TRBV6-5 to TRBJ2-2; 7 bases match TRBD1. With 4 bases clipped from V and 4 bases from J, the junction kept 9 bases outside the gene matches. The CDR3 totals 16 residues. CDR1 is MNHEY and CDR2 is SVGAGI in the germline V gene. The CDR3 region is CASSLYRGEGTGELFF. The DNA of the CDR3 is TGTGCCAGCAGTTTGTACAGGGGCGAGGGCACCGGGGAGCTGTTTTTT.

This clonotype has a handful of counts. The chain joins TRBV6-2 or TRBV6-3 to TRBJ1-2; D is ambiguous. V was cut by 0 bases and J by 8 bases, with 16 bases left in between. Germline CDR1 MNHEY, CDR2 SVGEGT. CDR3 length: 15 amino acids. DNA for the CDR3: TGTGCCAGCAGTTACTCGGCAAGGGATATAACCGGCTACACCTTC. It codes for CASSYSARDITGYTF.

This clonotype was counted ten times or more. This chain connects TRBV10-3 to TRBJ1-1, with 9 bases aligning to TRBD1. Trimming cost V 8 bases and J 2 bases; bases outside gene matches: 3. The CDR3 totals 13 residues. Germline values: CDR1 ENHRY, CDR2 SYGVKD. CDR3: CAIGTGYNTEAFF. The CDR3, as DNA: TGTGCCATCGGGACAGGGTACAACACTGAAGCTTTCTTT.

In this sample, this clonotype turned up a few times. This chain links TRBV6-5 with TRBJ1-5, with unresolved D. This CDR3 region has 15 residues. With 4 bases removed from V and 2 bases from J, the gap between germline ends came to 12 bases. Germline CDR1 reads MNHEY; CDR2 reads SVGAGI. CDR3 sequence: CASSLGALGNQPQHF. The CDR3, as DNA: TGTGCCAGCAGTTTAGGAGCCTTGGGCAATCAGCCCCAGCATTTT.

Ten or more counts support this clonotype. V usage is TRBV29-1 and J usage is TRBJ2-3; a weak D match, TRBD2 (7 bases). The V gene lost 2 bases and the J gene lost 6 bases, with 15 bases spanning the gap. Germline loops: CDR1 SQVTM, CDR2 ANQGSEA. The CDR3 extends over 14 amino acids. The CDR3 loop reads CSVEIGGAGDTQYF. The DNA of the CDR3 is TGCAGCGTTGAAATAGGGGGGGCGGGGGATACGCAGTATTTT.

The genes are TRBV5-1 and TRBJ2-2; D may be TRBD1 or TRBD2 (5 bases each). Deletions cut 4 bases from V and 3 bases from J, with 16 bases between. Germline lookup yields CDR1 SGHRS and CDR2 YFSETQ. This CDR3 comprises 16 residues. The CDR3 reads CASSPREGSDTGELFF. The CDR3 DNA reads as TGCGCCAGCAGCCCCCGTGAGGGGTCGGACACCGGGGAGCTGTTTTTT.

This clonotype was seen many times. CDR3 region: CASSYSTGADYGYTF. The DNA of the CDR3 is TGTGCCAGCAGTTACTCGACAGGGGCGGATTATGGCTACACCTTC. This rearrangement joins TRBV6-5 to TRBJ1-2; TRBD1 matches 8 bases. The CDR3 runs 15 residues. In germline, CDR1 is MNHEY, CDR2 SVGAGI. Trimming took 0 bases from V and 5 from J; bases not matched to a gene: 5.

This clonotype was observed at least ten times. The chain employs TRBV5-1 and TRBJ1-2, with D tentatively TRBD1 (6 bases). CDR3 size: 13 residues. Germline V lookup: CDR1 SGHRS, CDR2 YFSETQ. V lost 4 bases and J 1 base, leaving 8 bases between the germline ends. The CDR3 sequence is CASSPDSNYGYTF. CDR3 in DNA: TGCGCCAGCAGCCCGGACAGTAACTATGGCTACACCTTC.

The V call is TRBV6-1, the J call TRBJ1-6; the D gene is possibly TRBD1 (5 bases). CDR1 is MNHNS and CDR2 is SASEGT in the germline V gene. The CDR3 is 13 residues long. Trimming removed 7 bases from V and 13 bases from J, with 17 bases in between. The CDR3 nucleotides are TGTGCCAGCACCGGGGACGGTTCGGGGCCCCTCCACTTT. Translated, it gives CASTGDGSGPLHF.

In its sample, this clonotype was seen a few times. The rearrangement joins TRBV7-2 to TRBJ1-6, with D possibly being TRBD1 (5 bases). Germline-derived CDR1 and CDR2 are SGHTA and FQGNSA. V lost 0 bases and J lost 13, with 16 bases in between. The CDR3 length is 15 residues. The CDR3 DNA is TGTGCCAGCAGCTTAGCGCCCGGACACCCTTCGCCCCTCCACTTT. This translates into CASSLAPGHPSPLHF.

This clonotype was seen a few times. CDR3 residues: CASSRRDGTEAFF. CDR3 DNA: TGTGCCAGCAGCCGCAGGGACGGCACTGAAGCTTTCTTT. J is TRBJ1-1 and V is TRBV5-5; D is perhaps TRBD1 (5 bases). The CDR3 contains 13 residues. The V end lost 4 bases, the J end lost 4 bases, and 11 bases lay between the germline ends. Per the germline V gene, CDR1 is SGHKS and CDR2 is YYEKEE (reference sequence).

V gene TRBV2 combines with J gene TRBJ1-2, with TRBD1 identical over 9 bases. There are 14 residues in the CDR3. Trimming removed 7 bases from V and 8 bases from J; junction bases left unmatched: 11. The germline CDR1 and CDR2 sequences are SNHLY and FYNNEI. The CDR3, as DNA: TGTGCCAGCAAGGGTACCGGGACAGGGTTCGGCTACACCTTC. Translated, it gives CASKGTGTGFGYTF.

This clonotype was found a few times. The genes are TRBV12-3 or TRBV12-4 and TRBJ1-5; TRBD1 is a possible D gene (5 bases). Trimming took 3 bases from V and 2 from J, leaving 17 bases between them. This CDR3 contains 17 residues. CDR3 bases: TGTGCCAGCAGTTTCGGGCAGGGATATGGAGGCAATCAGCCCCAGCATTTT. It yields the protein CASSFGQGYGGNQPQHF.

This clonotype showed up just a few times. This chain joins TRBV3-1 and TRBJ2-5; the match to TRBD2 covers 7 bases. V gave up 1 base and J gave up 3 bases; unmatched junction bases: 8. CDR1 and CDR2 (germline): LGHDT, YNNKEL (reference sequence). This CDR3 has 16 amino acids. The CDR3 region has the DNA TGTGCCAGCAGCCAAGTTAAAATCGCGGGAGAAGAGACCCAGTACTTC. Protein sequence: CASSQVKIAGEETQYF.